Listed below are T cell receptor beta chains from one sample, sequenced in a study of T cell responses to AZD1222 COVID-19 vaccine. Produced via immunoSEQ multiplex PCR; TCRdb's table is partial and in-frame only. The data contain 100,000 to 150,000 clones, around 87% of them singletons. The material was peripheral blood, obtained on day 0 of AZD1222 vaccination. These receptors originate from an adult in good health. The conserved cysteine and the conserved F or W are not part of the CDR3 here. The order of the fields is clone size, J gene, V gene, CDR3 protein. Expanded clones get a size class; other rows say once, few or many, or leave the size out.

. TRBJ1-1 TRBV5-4 ASRGDRAVPEAF
once TRBJ2-7 TRBV28 ASQTGTVLYEQY
. TRBJ2-2 TRBV21-1 ASSVTGTRGAV
. TRBJ1-5 TRBV20-1 SASGQGAQNQPQH
. TRBJ1-4 TRBV13 ASSLVLGTNEKLF
. TRBJ2-2 TRBV7-2 ASSLVGVGGELF
. TRBJ2-1 TRBV10-3 AISGKATNGQF
. TRBJ2-2 TRBV10-3 AIQSGPGELF
. TRBJ1-4 TRBV3-1/TRBV3-2 ASSQDEGEAEKLF
. TRBJ2-1 TRBV3-1/TRBV3-2 ASSHETGTGGNEQF
. TRBJ2-1 TRBV7-3 ASSPMGPPGNEQF
. TRBJ1-1 TRBV5-1 ASSTADRATEAF
. TRBJ1-5 TRBV9 ASSPGGGGQPQH
once TRBJ2-5 TRBV27 ASRLAVGETQY
. TRBJ2-7 TRBV7-6 ASSSWGNSYEQY
once TRBJ1-5 TRBV6-5 ASLHRGSNQPQH
. TRBJ1-1 TRBV6-2/TRBV6-3 ASSRAQRDRRNTEAF
. TRBJ1-6 TRBV6-6 ASSLHGGNSPLH
. TRBJ2-1 TRBV19 ASSIPAGAMYNEQF
. TRBJ1-1 TRBV19 ASRERDRVAF
. TRBJ2-1 TRBV25-1 ASKTSGSNEQF
. TRBJ2-3 TRBV30 AWGIGGGRFTDTQY
. TRBJ2-2 TRBV6-2/TRBV6-3 ASSYPHNTGELF
. TRBJ2-4 TRBV19 ASSISGGNIQY
. TRBJ2-7 TRBV6-5 ASSYRGLQYEQY
few TRBJ1-3 TRBV21-1 ASSKTGGSGNTIY
once TRBJ1-2 TRBV28 ASSFRTGGGYHGYT
few TRBJ2-7 TRBV6-2/TRBV6-3 ASSFHPAGTGAYEQY
. TRBJ1-2 TRBV6-5 ASSSPHRSGYT
few TRBJ2-7 TRBV5-1 ASSTSPDGDEQY
. TRBJ2-1 TRBV5-1 ASSFDGLAGEPYNEQF
. TRBJ1-2 TRBV5-1 ASSPGGVDYGYT
. TRBJ1-2 TRBV7-8 ASSLASAANYGYT
. TRBJ1-2 TRBV5-1 ASSTDPLAGYGYT
. TRBJ2-3 TRBV24-1 ATSDERALQPDTQY
. TRBJ1-1 TRBV5-4 AMEGAQFGTEAF
. TRBJ2-3 TRBV5-4 ASSFSGTTDTQY
. TRBJ2-2 TRBV7-8 ASRSRGTGELF
. TRBJ1-1 TRBV19 ASSGASGMDTEAF
. TRBJ1-1 TRBV19 ASGLLTGDTEAF
. TRBJ1-2 TRBV6-5 ASRRDRGLGYT
. TRBJ1-2 TRBV5-5 ASSLGPLNYGYT
once TRBJ1-5 TRBV30 AWGQGVNQPQH
. TRBJ2-7 TRBV3-1/TRBV3-2 ASSQAGREQY
. TRBJ2-7 TRBV2 ASSPTGRNEQY
. TRBJ1-2 TRBV12-3/TRBV12-4 ASSFTVNYGYT
. TRBJ1-1 TRBV3-1/TRBV3-2 ASSLWTVNTEAF
. TRBJ1-5 TRBV19 ASTPTGAWGYSNQPQH
. TRBJ1-2 TRBV7-8 ASRPTGNNYGYT